The source of this T cell receptor (beta chain) is a study of blood T cell repertoires in COVID-19. For the study at large: Whether acute or convalescent, the COVID-19 samples came from the United States, Italy and Spain. PBMCs, B-cell-depleted T cells, or T cells provided the cDNA or gDNA that made up the material.

The table lists this clone with a count of one. Authors' methods: Reference gene primer amplification gave nucleated cell count estimates. Some clones are missing from TCRdb's copy, which holds only in-frame ones; the method was immunoSEQ multiplex PCR. Clonal size and the V and J genes are those of that table, whereas D and trimming came from the DNA. The data hold over 130,000 clones, with 84% observed a single time. This TCR was sampled from a man aged 30 to 39 with COVID-19, enrolled during active disease. The sequencing input was peripheral blood.

The CDR3 protein is CASSPGSSGRYEQYF. Written as DNA, the CDR3 is TGTGCCAGCAGCCCCGGTAGTAGCGGGAGGTACGAGCAGTACTTC. V gene TRBV27 combines with J gene TRBJ2-7; 10 positions agree with TRBD2. With V trimmed by 6 bases and J by 4 bases, 9 bases remained unmatched. CDR1 MNHEY and CDR2 SMNVEV come from the germline V gene (reference sequence). This CDR3 has 15 amino acids.